Reported below is one TCR beta chain. Its target is not known. CDR3 length: 18 amino acids. V gave up 6 bases and J gave up 2 bases; unmatched junction bases: 15. This table comes from immunoSEQ multiplex PCR, and its TCRdb copy is limited to in-frame clones, with some not included. The sample lists about 350,000 clones; under 95% were seen once. This entry belongs to a study of Ad26.COV2.S vaccination and SARS-CoV-2 variants. Study-wide points: For non-spike TCRs, breadth in vaccine recipients resembled that in placebo recipients. Vaccine recipients surpassed placebo recipients in spike-specific TCR breadth.

The clonotype originates from a human donor who had recovered from COVID-19. V usage is TRBV5-3 and J usage is TRBJ2-3, with 10 bases fitting TRBD1. TRBV5-3 is an ORF, and what it does is uncertain. The input for sequencing was peripheral blood, taken after recovery from COVID-19. CDR3 sequence (DNA): TGTGCCAGAACGGCAGGGGACAGGGGAGAGGGACACACAGATACGCAGTATTTT. Translating gives CARTAGDRGEGHTDTQYF.